This entry describes one TCR beta chain. This sample was included in a study of blood T cell repertoires in COVID-19. Looking at the study overall: Acute and convalescent COVID-19 specimens originated in the United States, Italy and Spain.

In the original processing: Reference gene primers were amplified, and this amplification served to estimate nucleated cell counts. TCRdb keeps only in-frame clones here, not all; method: immunoSEQ multiplex PCR. D and trimming come from the DNA, and the V and J calls and clone size come from that table. The repertoire includes about 110,000 clones, about 88% of them detected once, and 1.1% to 1.5% sits in the top ten. CDR1 and CDR2 from the germline V gene are SEHNR and FQNEAQ (reference sequence). CDR3 length: 15 amino acids. The ends were cut back, 0 bases at V and 2 bases at J, with 11 bases in the middle.

The sample was peripheral blood. The genes are TRBV7-9 and TRBJ2-7, with D perhaps matching TRBD2 (6 bases). The TCR sequence derives from a man aged 35 to 55 with acute or convalescent COVID-19. CDR3 residues: CASSLARERAYEQYF. CDR3 in DNA: TGTGCCAGCAGCTTAGCTCGGGAGAGAGCCTACGAGCAGTACTTC.